The 9 T cell receptor beta chains below all came from one sample that was sequenced in a study of T-cell memory formation after mild COVID-19. TCRdb re-called the 5' RACE reads with MiXCR, one entry per CDR3 protein. Here the sample spans almost 550,000 distinct CDR3 sequences, roughly 21% being singletons. The material sequenced was PBMCs or a T cell subset sorted from them (not recorded which). All receptors come from an adult woman who had mild COVID-19 (a few samples of this study predate the infection). Cell type and time point are not known.

In DNA form, the CDR3 reads TGTGCCAGCCGGACTAGCGCCACAGATACGCAGTATTTT. This sequence encodes CASRTSATDTQYF. The chain has TRBV18 and TRBJ2-3, with 9 bases matching TRBD2. With 8 bases clipped from V and 2 bases from J, the junction kept 2 bases outside the gene matches. CDR3 length: 13 residues. In germline, CDR1 is KGHSH, CDR2 LQKENI.

This chain joins TRBV2 and TRBJ2-3; 7 nucleotides align to TRBD2. This CDR3 region has 12 residues. Germline values: CDR1 SNHLY, CDR2 FYNNEI. Trimming took 9 bases from V and 7 from J; bases not matched to a gene: 7. The CDR3 protein is CASRRESNTQYF. The CDR3 bases are TGTGCCAGTCGGCGGGAGTCGAATACGCAGTATTTT.

This clonotype was observed a handful of times. This chain connects TRBV29-1 to TRBJ1-1; D possibly corresponds to TRBD1 (5 bases). The CDR3 contains 15 residues. Germline assignment: CDR1 SQVTM and CDR2 ANQGSEA. The ends were cut back, 0 bases at V and 5 bases at J, with 16 bases in the middle. The CDR3 spells CSVEDPNRRRTEAFF. The CDR3 region has the DNA TGCAGCGTTGAAGATCCAAACAGGAGGAGGACTGAAGCTTTCTTT.

This clonotype was counted a few times. The J gene is TRBJ1-2, the V gene TRBV7-9; D gene unclear. Trimming pared 0 bases from V and 6 bases from J, leaving 11 bases between. The CDR3 consists of 14 residues. Germline V gene lookup returns CDR1 SEHNR and CDR2 FQNEAQ (reference sequence). The DNA of the CDR3 is TGTGCCAGCAGCTTAGCTCCCGGCACCGATGGCTACACCTTC. This translates into CASSLAPGTDGYTF.

This clonotype was seen more than once but under ten times. CDR3: CSVREGLGEAFF. The CDR3 DNA sequence: TGCAGCGTGAGGGAGGGCCTGGGTGAAGCTTTCTTT. The rearrangement joins TRBV29-1 to TRBJ1-1; D gene unclear. Looked up from germline, CDR1 is SQVTM and CDR2 is ANQGSEA. V was clipped by 6 bases and J by 7 bases, with 15 bases between them. This CDR3 contains 12 residues.

The rearrangement uses TRBV12-3 or TRBV12-4 and TRBJ2-2; perhaps TRBD2 as D (5 bases). CDR3 length: 14 amino acids. Trimming cost V 3 bases and J 4 bases, with 9 bases left between them. As DNA, the CDR3 is TGTGCCAGCAGTTTCGGGAAGGGCACCGGGGAGCTGTTTTTT. Protein product: CASSFGKGTGELFF.

V is TRBV30 and J is TRBJ1-5; D possibly corresponds to TRBD1 (5 bases). Between the trimmed V and J ends, which lost 0 bases and 3 bases, there was a span of 15 bases. Per the germline V gene, CDR1 is GTSNPN and CDR2 is SVGIG (reference sequence). The CDR3 length is 16 residues. The CDR3 nucleotides read TGTGCCTGGAGTGTTAATCTAGGGGCAAACAATCAGCCCCAGCATTTT. This gives the protein CAWSVNLGANNQPQHF. The variable domain in full, with the rest retrieved from reference TRBV30 and TRBJ1-5, is SQTIHQWPATLVQPVGSPLSLECTVEGTSNPNLYWYRQAAGRGLQLLFYSVGIGQISSEVPQNLSASRPQDRQFILSSKKLLLSDSGFYLCAWSVNLGANNQPQHFGDGTRLSIL.

At least ten counts were recorded for this clonotype. The V call is TRBV3-1, the J call TRBJ2-7; D not resolved. CDR3 size: 14 residues. V lost 4 bases to trimming and J lost 0 bases, with 10 bases between them. CDR1 and CDR2 from the germline V gene are LGHDT and YNNKEL (reference sequence). The CDR3: CASSPRVNSYEQYF. CDR3 DNA: TGTGCCAGCAGCCCCCGAGTAAACTCCTACGAGCAGTACTTC.

In this sample, this clonotype turned up a few times. The chain recombines TRBV2 with TRBJ2-7, with no clear D. V was trimmed by 2 bases and J by 1 base, leaving 3 bases between them. Germline V gives CDR1 SNHLY, CDR2 FYNNEI. CDR3 length: 12 residues. Here the CDR3 DNA reads TGTGCCAGCAGTGAAAAATCCTACGAGCAGTACTTC. Its translation is CASSEKSYEQYF.